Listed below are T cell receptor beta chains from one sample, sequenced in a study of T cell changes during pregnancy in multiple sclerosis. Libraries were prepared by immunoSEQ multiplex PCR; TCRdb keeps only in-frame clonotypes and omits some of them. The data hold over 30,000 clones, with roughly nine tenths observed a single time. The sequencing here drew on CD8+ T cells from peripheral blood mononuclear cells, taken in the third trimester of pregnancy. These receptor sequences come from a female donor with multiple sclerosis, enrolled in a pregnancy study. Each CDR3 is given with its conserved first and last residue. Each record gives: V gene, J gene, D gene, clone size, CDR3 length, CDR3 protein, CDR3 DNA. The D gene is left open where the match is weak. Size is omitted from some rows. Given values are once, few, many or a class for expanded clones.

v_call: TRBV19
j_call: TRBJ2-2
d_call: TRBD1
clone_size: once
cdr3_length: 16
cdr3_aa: CASSEPSGTGPGELFF
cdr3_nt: TGTGCCAGTAGTGAACCCTCCGGGACAGGGCCCGGGGAGCTGTTTTTT

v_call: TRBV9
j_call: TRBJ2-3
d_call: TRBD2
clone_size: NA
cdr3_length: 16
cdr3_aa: CASSRLAGALTDTQYF
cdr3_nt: TGTGCCAGCAGCAGACTAGCGGGGGCCCTCACAGATACGCAGTATTTT

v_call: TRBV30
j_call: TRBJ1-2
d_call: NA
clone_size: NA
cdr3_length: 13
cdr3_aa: CAWLDRSAYGYTF
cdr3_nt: TGTGCCTGGTTGGACAGAAGCGCCTATGGCTACACCTTC

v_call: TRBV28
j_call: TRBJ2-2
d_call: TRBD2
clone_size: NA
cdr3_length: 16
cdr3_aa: CASAGLAGVETGELFF
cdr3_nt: TGTGCCAGCGCCGGACTAGCGGGAGTGGAGACCGGGGAGCTGTTTTTT

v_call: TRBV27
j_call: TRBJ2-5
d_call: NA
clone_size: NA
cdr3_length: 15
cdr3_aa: CASSRGGGLGETQYF
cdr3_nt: TGTGCCAGCAGTCGAGGTGGGGGGTTAGGGGAGACCCAGTACTTC

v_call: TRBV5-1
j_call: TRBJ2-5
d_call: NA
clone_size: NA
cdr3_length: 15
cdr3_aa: CASSLVGSLQETQYF
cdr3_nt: TGCGCCAGCAGCTTGGTTGGGAGTCTCCAAGAGACCCAGTACTTC

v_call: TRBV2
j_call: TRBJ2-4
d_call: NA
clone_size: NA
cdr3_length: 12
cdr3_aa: CASRSQGNIQYF
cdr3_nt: TGTGCCAGCAGATCCCAGGGAAACATTCAGTACTTC

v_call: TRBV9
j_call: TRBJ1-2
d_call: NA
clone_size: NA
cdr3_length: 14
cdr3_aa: CASSPARWDYGYTF
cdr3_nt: TGTGCCAGCAGCCCCGCCAGGTGGGACTATGGCTACACCTTC

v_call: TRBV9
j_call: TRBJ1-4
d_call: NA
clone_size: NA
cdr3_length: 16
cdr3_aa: CASSVEGIRANEKLFF
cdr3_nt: TGTGCCAGCAGCGTAGAGGGGATCAGGGCTAATGAAAAACTGTTTTTT

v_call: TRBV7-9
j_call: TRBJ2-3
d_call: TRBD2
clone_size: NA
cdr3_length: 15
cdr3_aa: CASSLRRGLTDTQYF
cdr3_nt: TGTGCCAGCAGCTTAAGGCGGGGGTTGACAGATACGCAGTATTTT

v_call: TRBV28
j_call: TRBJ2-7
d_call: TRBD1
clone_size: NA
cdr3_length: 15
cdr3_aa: CASSIRTGEFYEQYF
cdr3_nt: TGTGCCAGCAGTATACGGACAGGAGAATTTTACGAGCAGTACTTC

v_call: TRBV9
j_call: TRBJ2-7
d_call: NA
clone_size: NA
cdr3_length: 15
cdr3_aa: CASSVAGPSSYEQYF
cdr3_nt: TGTGCCAGCAGCGTAGCAGGGCCAAGCTCCTACGAGCAGTACTTC

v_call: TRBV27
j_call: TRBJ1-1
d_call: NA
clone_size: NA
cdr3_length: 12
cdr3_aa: CASSPGLTEAFF
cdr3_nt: TGTGCCAGCAGCCCCGGTTTAACTGAAGCTTTCTTT